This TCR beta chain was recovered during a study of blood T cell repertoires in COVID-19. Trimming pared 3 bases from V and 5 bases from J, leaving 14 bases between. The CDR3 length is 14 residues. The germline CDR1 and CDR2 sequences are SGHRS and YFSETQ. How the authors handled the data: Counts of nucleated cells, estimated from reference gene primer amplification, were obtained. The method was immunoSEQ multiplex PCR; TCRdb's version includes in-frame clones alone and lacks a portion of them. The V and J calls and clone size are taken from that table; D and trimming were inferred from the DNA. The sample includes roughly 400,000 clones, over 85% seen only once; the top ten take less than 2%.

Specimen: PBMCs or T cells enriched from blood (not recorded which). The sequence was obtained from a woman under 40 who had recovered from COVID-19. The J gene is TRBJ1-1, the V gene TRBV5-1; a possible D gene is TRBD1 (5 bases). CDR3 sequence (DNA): TGCGCCAGCAGCTCAGCGGGGCCTGGTACTGAAGCTTTCTTT. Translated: CASSSAGPGTEAFF.